Shown below are 8 T cell receptor beta chains from a single sample sequenced in a study of blood T cell repertoires in COVID-19. Clones were read by immunoSEQ multiplex PCR, and TCRdb kept only the in-frame ones, dropping some. The table shows some 240,000 clones, with 65% to 90% occurring only once. The sample consisted of peripheral blood. These receptors were obtained from a woman in her seventies with COVID-19, enrolled during active disease.

This sequence joins TRBV3-1 (or the pseudogene TRBV3-2) and TRBJ2-5; 10 positions agree with TRBD2. Trimming removed 1 base from V and 0 bases from J; junction bases left unmatched: 5. Germline CDR1 and CDR2: LGHDT and YNNKEL (reference sequence). The CDR3 sequence is 17 residues long. The CDR3 nucleotides are TGTGCCAGCAGCCAAGGCGCTAGCGGGAGTTACCAAGAGACCCAGTACTTC. Protein sequence: CASSQGASGSYQETQYF.

The chain is built from TRBV5-1 and TRBJ2-5, with 8 bases identical to TRBD1. J was trimmed by 5 bases and V by 4 bases; bases with no gene match: 7. The CDR3 contains 14 residues. Germline V gives CDR1 SGHRS, CDR2 YFSETQ. The CDR3 here is CASSLGQVVETQYF. CDR3 sequence (DNA): TGCGCCAGCAGCCTGGGACAGGTAGTTGAGACCCAGTACTTC.

The chain combines TRBV7-9 with TRBJ2-7; D is perhaps TRBD1 (6 bases). Germline CDR1 and CDR2: SEHNR and FQNEAQ (reference sequence). This CDR3 is 13 amino acids long. The V and J ends lost 8 bases and 0 bases respectively, with 11 bases between them. The CDR3: CASGQGSSYEQYF. Here the CDR3 DNA reads TGTGCCAGCGGCCAGGGGAGCTCCTACGAGCAGTACTTC.

This sequence joins TRBV29-1 and TRBJ2-5; TRBD1 matches at 11 bases. The CDR3 consists of 14 residues. With V trimmed by 6 bases and J by 4 bases, 7 bases remained unmatched. The germline gives CDR1 SQVTM, CDR2 ANQGSEA. CDR3 coding DNA: TGCAGCGTGGTAGAGGACAGGGGGCGAGAGACCCAGTACTTC. It is translated as CSVVEDRGRETQYF.

V is TRBV27 and J is TRBJ2-1; 10 nucleotides match TRBD2. CDR1 MNHEY and CDR2 SMNVEV come from the germline V gene (reference sequence). The CDR3 length is 16 residues. The trim removed 8 bases at V and 4 bases at J, leaving 11 bases unmatched. The CDR3: CASGPGGLARYNEQFF. The CDR3 DNA follows: TGTGCCAGCGGGCCTGGGGGACTAGCGCGTTACAATGAGCAGTTCTTC.

The chain joins TRBV10-3 to TRBJ1-5; 8 nucleotides align to TRBD1. The J segment lost 0 bases and the V segment lost 10 bases, leaving 14 bases of the junction unmatched. Germline CDR1 and CDR2: ENHRY and SYGVKD. There are 17 residues in the CDR3. The CDR3 DNA is TGTGCCACCCAACAAGGACAGGGCGCTTATAGCAATCAGCCCCAGCATTTT. Translated, it gives CATQQGQGAYSNQPQHF.

This clone was counted once. The chain joins TRBV6-6 to TRBJ2-1; TRBD2 agrees at 9 bases. CDR1 is MNHNY, CDR2 SVGAGI, per germline (reference sequence). The CDR3 has 15 amino acids. After removal of 6 bases from V and 1 base from J, the junction contained 4 bases not matched to a gene. CDR3 protein: CASSPSGRSYNEQFF. In nucleotides, the CDR3 is TGTGCCAGCAGCCCGAGCGGGAGGTCCTACAATGAGCAGTTCTTC.

The chain carries TRBV6-5 and TRBJ1-1; no clear D. The CDR3 runs to 13 residues. Trimming pared 4 bases from V and 1 base from J, leaving 7 bases between. In germline, CDR1 is MNHEY, CDR2 SVGAGI. The CDR3, as DNA: TGTGCCAGCAGTTTCCCAGGGAACACTGAAGCTTTCTTT. It encodes CASSFPGNTEAFF.